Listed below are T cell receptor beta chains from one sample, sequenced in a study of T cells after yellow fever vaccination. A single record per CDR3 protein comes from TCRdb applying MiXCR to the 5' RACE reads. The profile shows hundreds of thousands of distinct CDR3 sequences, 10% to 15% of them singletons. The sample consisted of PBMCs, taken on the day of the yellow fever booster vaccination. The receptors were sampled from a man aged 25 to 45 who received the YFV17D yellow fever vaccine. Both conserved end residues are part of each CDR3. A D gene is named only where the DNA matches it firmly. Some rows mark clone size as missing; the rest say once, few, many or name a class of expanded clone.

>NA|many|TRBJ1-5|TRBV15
CATSSGNQPQHF
TGTGCCACCAGCAGCGGTAATCAGCCCCAGCATTTT
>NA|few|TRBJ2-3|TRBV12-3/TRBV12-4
CASRPQTGTDTQYF
TGTGCCAGCAGACCTCAAACAGGCACAGATACGCAGTATTTT
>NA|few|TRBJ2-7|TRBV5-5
CASSHTPAYEQYF
TGTGCCAGCAGTCACACCCCGGCCTACGAGCAGTACTTC
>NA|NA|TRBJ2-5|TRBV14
CASSQEPQEETQYF
TGTGCCAGCAGCCAAGAACCCCAGGAAGAGACCCAGTACTTC
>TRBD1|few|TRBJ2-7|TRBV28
CASRRAGGGYEQYF
TGTGCCAGCAGACGGGCAGGGGGTGGCTACGAGCAGTACTTC
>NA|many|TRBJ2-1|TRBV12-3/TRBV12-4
CASKSDSMGNEQFF
TGTGCCAGCAAATCGGACAGTATGGGCAATGAGCAGTTCTTC
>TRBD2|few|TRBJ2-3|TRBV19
CASRAALSTSGITDTQYF
TGTGCCAGTAGGGCCGCGCTCTCGACTAGCGGGATTACAGATACGCAGTATTTT
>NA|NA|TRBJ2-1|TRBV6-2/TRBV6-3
CASSYSLRSSYNEQFF
TGTGCCAGCAGTTACTCCTTAAGGAGCTCCTACAATGAGCAGTTCTTC
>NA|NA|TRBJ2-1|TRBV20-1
CSAVGAGDSYNEQFF
TGCAGTGCTGTGGGGGCGGGAGACTCCTACAATGAGCAGTTCTTC
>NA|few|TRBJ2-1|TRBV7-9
CASSLLAKQFF
TGTGCCAGCAGCTTACTAGCGAAGCAGTTCTTC
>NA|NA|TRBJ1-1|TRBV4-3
CASSQTGRGNTEAFF
TGCGCCAGCAGCCAGACGGGGAGGGGGAACACTGAAGCTTTCTTT
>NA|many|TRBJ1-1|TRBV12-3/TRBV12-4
CASSPYRDNRNTEAFF
TGTGCCAGCAGTCCCTACAGGGACAACCGGAACACTGAAGCTTTCTTT
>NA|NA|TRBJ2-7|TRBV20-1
CSAIRGSGYEQYF
TGCAGTGCTATCCGGGGGAGCGGCTACGAGCAGTACTTC
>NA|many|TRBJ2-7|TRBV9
CASSVDGAGEQYF
TGTGCCAGCAGCGTAGACGGGGCCGGGGAGCAGTACTTC
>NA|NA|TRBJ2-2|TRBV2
CASSDWSDPGELFF
TGTGCCAGCAGTGACTGGAGTGATCCCGGGGAGCTGTTTTTT
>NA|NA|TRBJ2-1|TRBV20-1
CSARRLRDSYNEQFF
TGCAGCGCAAGGCGGTTGCGGGACTCCTACAATGAGCAGTTCTTC
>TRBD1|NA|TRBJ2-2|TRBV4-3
CASSQDATGGTGELFF
TGCGCCAGCAGCCAAGATGCGACAGGGGGTACCGGGGAGCTGTTTTTT
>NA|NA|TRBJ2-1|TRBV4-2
CASSHPLGYNEQFF
TGTGCCAGCAGCCATCCCCTGGGGTACAATGAGCAGTTCTTC
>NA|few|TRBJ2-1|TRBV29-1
CSVAGGHNEQFF
TGCAGCGTTGCGGGGGGCCACAATGAGCAGTTCTTC
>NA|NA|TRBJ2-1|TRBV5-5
CASRLVWVNEQFF
TGTGCCAGCAGACTCGTATGGGTAAATGAGCAGTTCTTC